The 11 T cell receptor beta chains presented below share a single source sample, sequenced in a study of cytomegalovirus exposure and HLA in healthy donors (dated by TCRdb to about 2017). Receptor amplification or capture employed the immunoSEQ multiplex PCR assay. TCRdb provides this immuneACCESS table in a form limited to in-frame rearrangements. Some clones are lacking; in checked studies, under half of them reflect an unresolved V gene, and why the rest are absent is not known. The sample data list approximately 110,000 clones, and around 94% of these were observed just once. The top ten clones comprise roughly 1.2% of the sample. Sequenced material: PBMCs. The origin of the receptors is a woman aged 18 to 35 in good health and CMV-seronegative.

The chain combines TRBV28 with TRBJ2-7; the D gene is possibly TRBD2 (5 bases). Looked up from germline, CDR1 is MDHEN and CDR2 is SYDVKM. The CDR3 length is 15 residues. With 8 bases removed from V and 3 bases from J, the gap between germline ends came to 20 bases. The chain's CDR3 is CASGRGKRVRYEQYF. CDR3 nucleotides: TGTGCCAGCGGCCGAGGGAAAAGGGTTCGCTACGAGCAGTACTTC.

V is TRBV9 and J is TRBJ2-7; a weak D match, TRBD1 (5 bases). The CDR3 runs to 15 residues. Germline V CDR1 and CDR2: SGDLS, YYNGEE. Deletions cut 0 bases from V and 3 bases from J, with 13 bases between. The CDR3 is CASSVGPGNRYEQYF. The CDR3 DNA reads TGTGCCAGCAGCGTAGGCCCAGGGAACCGCTACGAGCAGTACTTC.

This chain links TRBV27 with TRBJ1-4, with 7 bases aligning to TRBD1. V lost 6 bases to trimming and J lost 1 base; unmatched junction nucleotides: 2. Looked up from germline, CDR1 is MNHEY and CDR2 is SMNVEV (reference sequence). This CDR3 has 14 amino acids. The CDR3 reads CASSRDRTNEKLFF. The CDR3 nucleotides are TGTGCCAGCAGCAGGGACAGAACTAATGAAAAACTGTTTTTT.

The rearrangement uses TRBV28 and TRBJ2-7; perhaps TRBD1 as D (6 bases). The CDR3 consists of 15 residues. CDR1 is MDHEN, CDR2 SYDVKM, per germline. The V end lost 7 bases, the J end lost 2 bases, and 18 bases lay between the germline ends. This CDR3 is CASNQLRGIPYEQYF. The CDR3 coding sequence is TGTGCCAGCAATCAGCTAAGGGGGATCCCCTACGAGCAGTACTTC.

The chain carries TRBV5-1 and TRBJ2-3; D is possibly TRBD2 (6 bases). V dropped 6 bases and J dropped 0 bases, with 11 bases sitting between them. Germline V gene lookup returns CDR1 SGHRS and CDR2 YFSETQ. The CDR3 covers 14 residues. CDR3 residues: CASTRGVSTDTQYF. Here the CDR3 DNA reads TGCGCCAGCACGCGGGGCGTGAGCACAGATACGCAGTATTTT.

This chain connects TRBV28 to TRBJ1-2, with D maybe TRBD1 (5 bases). This CDR3 has 12 residues. From germline, CDR1 is MDHEN and CDR2 SYDVKM. Between the trimmed V and J ends, which lost 5 bases and 5 bases, there was a span of 9 bases. CDR3 in DNA: TGTGCCAGCAGTGGACAACCTTATGGCTACACCTTC. The encoded protein is CASSGQPYGYTF.

The chain links TRBV20-1 to TRBJ1-6; TRBD1 is a possible D gene (5 bases). V lost 5 bases, J lost 15 bases, and 14 bases lay in between. This CDR3 has 11 amino acids. The germline V gene encodes CDR1 DFQATT and CDR2 SNEGSKA (reference sequence). For the CDR3, the DNA is TGCAGTGCTTTGGACACCGAAGACCTCCACTTT. Its protein is CSALDTEDLHF.

The CDR3 loop reads CASSPQGLGQPQHF. DNA of the CDR3: TGTGCCAGCAGCCCACAGGGGCTGGGGCAGCCCCAGCATTTT. The chain couples TRBV5-5 to TRBJ1-5, with 7 bases identical to TRBD1. This CDR3 comprises 14 residues. The junction had 8 bases not matched to a gene; V was cut back by 4 bases and J by 7 bases. The germline CDR1 and CDR2 sequences are SGHKS and YYEKEE (reference sequence).

The rearrangement links TRBV2 to TRBJ2-1; the match to TRBD2 covers 9 bases. Germline lookup yields CDR1 SNHLY and CDR2 FYNNEI. The CDR3 is 16 residues long. With 6 bases clipped from V and 0 bases from J, the junction kept 6 bases outside the gene matches. CDR3 DNA sequence: TGTGCCAGCAGGAACCTTAGCGGGAGCTCCTACAATGAGCAGTTCTTC. This encodes CASRNLSGSSYNEQFF.

This chain connects TRBV4-2 to TRBJ2-4; 14 nucleotides agree with TRBD2. Germline trimming cut 5 bases from V and 8 bases from J; bases unmatched to any gene: 5. This CDR3 is built from 15 residues. Germline V gene lookup returns CDR1 LGHNA and CDR2 YNFKEQ. CDR3 nucleotides: TGTGCCAGCAGCTATGGACTAGCGGGAGGTGACATTCAGTACTTC. Its translation is CASSYGLAGGDIQYF.

The chain employs TRBV5-4 and TRBJ2-7; 7 bases map to TRBD2. CDR1 and CDR2 (germline): SGHNT, YYREEE (reference sequence). Trimming took 4 bases from V and 3 from J; bases not matched to a gene: 7. The CDR3 sequence is 14 residues long. The CDR3 loop is CASSRGDSFYEQYF. The CDR3 coding sequence is TGTGCCAGCAGCCGGGGGGACTCGTTCTACGAGCAGTACTTC.